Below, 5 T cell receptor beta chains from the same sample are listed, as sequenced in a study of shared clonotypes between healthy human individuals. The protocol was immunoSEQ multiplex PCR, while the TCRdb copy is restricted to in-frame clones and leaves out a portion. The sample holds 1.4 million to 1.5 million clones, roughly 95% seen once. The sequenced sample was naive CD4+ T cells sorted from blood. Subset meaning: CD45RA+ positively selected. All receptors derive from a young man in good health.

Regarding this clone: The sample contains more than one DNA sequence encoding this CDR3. CDR3 sequence (DNA): TGTGCCAGCAGTTTAGGCGGATACGAGCAGTACTTC. It codes for CASSLGGYEQYF. V and J are TRBV28 and TRBJ2-7; D is unclear. There are 12 residues in the CDR3. The V gene lost 2 bases and the J gene lost 4 bases, with 6 bases spanning the gap. CDR1 MDHEN and CDR2 SYDVKM come from the germline V gene.

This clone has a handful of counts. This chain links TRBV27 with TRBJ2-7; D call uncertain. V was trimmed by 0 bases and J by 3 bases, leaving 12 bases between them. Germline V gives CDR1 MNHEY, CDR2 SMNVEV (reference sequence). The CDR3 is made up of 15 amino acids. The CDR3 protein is CASSLSVIPVYEQYF. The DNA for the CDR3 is TGTGCCAGCAGTTTATCTGTAATCCCCGTCTACGAGCAGTACTTC.

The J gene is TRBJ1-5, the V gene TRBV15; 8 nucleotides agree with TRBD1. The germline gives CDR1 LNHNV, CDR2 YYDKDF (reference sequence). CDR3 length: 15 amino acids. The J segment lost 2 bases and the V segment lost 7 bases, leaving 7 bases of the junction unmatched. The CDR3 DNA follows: TGTGCCACCACCAATGACAGGGGTGGCAATCAGCCCCAGCATTTT. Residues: CATTNDRGGNQPQHF.

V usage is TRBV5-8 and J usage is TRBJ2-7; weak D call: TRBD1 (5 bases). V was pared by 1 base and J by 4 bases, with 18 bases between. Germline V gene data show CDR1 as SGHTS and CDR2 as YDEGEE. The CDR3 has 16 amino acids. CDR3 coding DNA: TGTGCCAGCAGCTTGTTTAGGGGTCCCCCACATTACGAGCAGTACTTC. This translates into CASSLFRGPPHYEQYF.

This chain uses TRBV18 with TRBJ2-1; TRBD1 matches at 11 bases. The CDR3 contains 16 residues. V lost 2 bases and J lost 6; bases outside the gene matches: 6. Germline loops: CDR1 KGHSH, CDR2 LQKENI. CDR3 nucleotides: TGTGCCAGCTCACCATTGGGGACAGGGGGTCTCAATGAGCAGTTCTTC. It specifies CASSPLGTGGLNEQFF. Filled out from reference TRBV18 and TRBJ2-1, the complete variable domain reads NAGVMQNPRHLVRRRGQEARLRCSPMKGHSHVYWYRQLPEEGLKFMVYLQKENIIDESGMPKERFSAEFPKEGPSILRIQQVVRGDSAAYFCASSPLGTGGLNEQFFGPGTRLTVL.